The 11 T cell receptor beta chains reported below all come from one sample, sequenced in a study of tissue T cells after allogeneic stem cell transplantation (dated 2022 in TCRdb). Library creation used the immunoSEQ multiplex PCR assay. Not all clones reach the TCRdb copy of this immuneACCESS table, which keeps in-frame sequences only. Checked studies attribute under half of the gap to unresolved V genes and leave the rest unexplained. The sample table lists about 8,300 clones, about 52% of them with a count of one. Of the sample, less than 7.5% falls within the top ten clones. What the time point label conveys for this sample: mouse harvest day 7 after allogeneic transplant. Each mouse graft, delivered by tail vein injection, combined 10^6 splenic CD5+ T cells with 10^7 T-cell-depleted bone marrow cells. The sequencing sample was made of gut tissue. The receptors were gathered from a female BALB/c mouse given C57BL/6 T cells with graft-versus-host disease after an allogeneic hematopoietic cell transplant.

On this clone: The gene symbols are mouse symbols. With the read ending 1 residue before the CDR3 end, the germline J gene is used to fill in that end. V gene TRBV26 combines with J gene TRBJ2-7; D may be TRBD2 (6 bases). V lost 3 bases and J lost 0, with 9 bases in between. Germline loops: CDR1 KGHPV, CDR2 FQNQEV (reference sequence). The CDR3 spans 14 residues. The CDR3 loop reads CASSLLGSSYEQYF. The sequenced CDR3 bases are TGTGCCAGCAGTCTTCTGGGGAGCTCCTATGAACAGTAC. Full variable domain (outside the CDR3, taken from reference TRBV26 and TRBJ2-7): NSKVIQTPRYLVKGQGQKAKMRCIPEKGHPVVFWYQQNKNNEFKFLINFQNQEVLQQIDMTEKRFSAECPSNSPCSLEIQSSEAGDSALYLCASSLLGSSYEQYFGPGTRLTVL.

As regards this clone: Mouse gene names apply. The CDR3 protein is CASSPGTGDYEQYF. The sequenced CDR3 bases are TGTGCCAGCAGTCCCGGGACAGGGGACTATGAACAGTAC. The J gene is TRBJ2-7, the V gene TRBV19; TRBD1 matches 10 bases. The sequence runs out 1 residue before the end of the CDR3; the remainder is reconstructed from the germline J gene. The CDR3 has 14 amino acids. The germline V gene has CDR1 FNHDT and CDR2 SITEND (reference sequence). The V and J ends lost 4 bases and 3 bases, in that order; junction bases with no gene match: 4. Full variable domain (outside the CDR3, taken from reference TRBV19 and TRBJ2-7): GGIITQTPKFLIGQEGQKLTLKCQQNFNHDTMYWYRQDSGKGLRLIYYSITENDLQKGDLSEGYDASREKKSSFSLTVTSAQKNEMAVFLCASSPGTGDYEQYFGPGTRLTVL.

This clone has just a few counts. Each gene name is a mouse one. The observed sequence ends 1 residue before the CDR3 terminus, with the missing tail filled in from the germline J gene. V and J are TRBV20 and TRBJ1-2; D not resolved. V lost 0 bases, J lost 0 bases, and 5 bases lay in between. CDR1 and CDR2 from the germline V gene are GFQATS and STVNSAI. This CDR3 spans 13 amino acids. CDR3 bases read: TGTGGTGCTAGGGATTCAGCAAACTCCGACTACACC. Residues: CGARDSANSDYT. The CDR3 in full is CGARDSANSDYTF.

On this clone itself: Genes and germline come from the mouse. The sequence runs out 1 residue before the end of the CDR3; the remainder is reconstructed from the germline J gene. This chain uses TRBV26 with TRBJ1-5; tentative D call: TRBD1 (5 bases). Germline CDR1 is KGHPV and CDR2 is FQNQEV (reference sequence). The CDR3 totals 12 residues. The ends were cut back, 5 bases at V and 5 bases at J, with 7 bases in the middle. Incomplete CDR3 DNA: TGTGCCAGCAGTAGAGGGGACCAGGCTCCGCTT. The encoded protein is CASSRGDQAPL. The CDR3 reads in full as CASSRGDQAPLF.

Judged by abundance, this clone is medium-sized. The germline and genes are mouse ones. The read gets to within 1 residue of the CDR3 end, and the germline J gene fills in the rest. The chain is built from TRBV3 and TRBJ2-3, with 11 nucleotides matching TRBD2. This CDR3 has 16 residues. The V and J ends lost 3 bases and 1 base, in that order; junction bases with no gene match: 3. The germline V gene has CDR1 SNHLY and CDR2 FYNGKV (reference sequence). The DNA read from the CDR3 is TGTGCCAGCAGCTTGGACTGGGGGGAGGGTGCAGAAACGCTGTAT. Its protein product is CASSLDWGEGAETLY. The CDR3 reads in full as CASSLDWGEGAETLYF.

This clone was observed a handful of times. Mouse names are used for the genes. The read finishes 1 residue shy of the CDR3 end, and the germline J gene is used to complete it. This chain connects TRBV26 to TRBJ1-1; no reliable D call. Per the germline V gene, CDR1 is KGHPV and CDR2 is FQNQEV (reference sequence). CDR3 length: 13 amino acids. Deletions cut 0 bases from V and 3 bases from J, with 5 bases between. The CDR3 sequence: CASSLSRDTEVFF. The DNA read from the CDR3 is TGTGCCAGCAGTCTGTCGCGGGACACAGAAGTCTTC.

Notes on this clone: Each gene name is a mouse one. The read terminates 1 residue before the CDR3 end, so the remaining end is supplied by the germline J gene. The rearrangement links TRBV3 to TRBJ2-2, with D uncertain. The germline CDR1 and CDR2 sequences are SNHLY and FYNGKV (reference sequence). V lost 0 bases and J 2 bases, leaving 4 bases between the germline ends. The CDR3 is made up of 14 amino acids. This CDR3 reads CASSLAGNTGQLYF. CDR3 DNA, as far as it was read: TGTGCCAGCAGCTTAGCGGGGAACACCGGGCAGCTCTAC.

This clone was counted a single time. Any gene name here is a mouse gene name. The read halts 1 residue ahead of the CDR3 end, with the missing end drawn from the germline J gene. V and J are TRBV19 and TRBJ2-5; D remains unclear. Per germline, CDR1 FNHDT and CDR2 SITEND (reference sequence). This CDR3 is 14 amino acids long. The V and J ends lost 4 bases and 0 bases respectively, with 9 bases between them. CDR3 region: CASSPGHNQDTQYF. Partial CDR3 DNA: TGTGCCAGCAGTCCCGGGCATAACCAAGACACCCAGTAC.

This clone was found a few times. Genes here carry mouse names. The CDR3 end falls 1 residue outside the read, so it is completed with the germline J gene. The V call is TRBV5, the J call TRBJ1-1; 11 bases fit TRBD1. After removal of 4 bases from V and 4 bases from J, the junction contained 5 bases not matched to a gene. The CDR3 is 15 residues long. Germline-derived CDR1 and CDR2 are LGHNA and YNLKQL (reference sequence). The CDR3 protein is CASSPSGTGGTEVFF. The covered CDR3 bases are TGTGCCAGCAGCCCCTCCGGGACAGGGGGCACAGAAGTCTTC.

This clone showed up just a few times. Gene and germline names: mouse. The CDR3 is cut off 1 residue early in the read; its end comes from the germline J gene. The chain joins TRBV3 to TRBJ2-5, with D possibly TRBD2 on 6 matching bases. Germline-derived CDR1 and CDR2 are SNHLY and FYNGKV (reference sequence). The CDR3 length is 15 residues. With 1 base removed from V and 0 bases from J, the gap between germline ends came to 8 bases. Incomplete CDR3 DNA: TGTGCCAGCAGCTTAGGCTGGGGTAACCAAGACACCCAGTAC. It specifies CASSLGWGNQDTQY. The entire CDR3 protein reads CASSLGWGNQDTQYF.

Comments on this clone: Gene names refer to mouse genes. The read halts 1 residue ahead of the CDR3 end, with the missing end drawn from the germline J gene. The chain joins TRBV26 to TRBJ1-1; D remains ambiguous. Germline-derived CDR1 and CDR2 are KGHPV and FQNQEV (reference sequence). This CDR3 is built from 11 residues. V was cut by 5 bases and J by 5 bases, with 6 bases left in between. CDR3 sequence: CASSLTTEVFF. CDR3 DNA, as far as it was read: TGTGCCAGCAGTTTGACAACAGAAGTCTTC. The whole variable domain, filled in from reference TRBV26 and TRBJ1-1, reads NSKVIQTPRYLVKGQGQKAKMRCIPEKGHPVVFWYQQNKNNEFKFLINFQNQEVLQQIDMTEKRFSAECPSNSPCSLEIQSSEAGDSALYLCASSLTTEVFFGKGTRLTVV.